The present entry profiles one T cell receptor (beta chain) with its context. Its antigen is currently not known. The input lacks base qualities; no much larger clone sits a single base away. V sheds 7 bases and J sheds 2 bases, leaving 12 bases between their ends. The CDR3 runs 14 amino acids, cysteine and phenylalanine included. Just CDR3 DNA is preserved here, 42 bases in frame from base 1. Taken from the germline V gene (reference sequence), the CDR1 and CDR2 loops are LNHDA and SQIVND. In the paper's terms, the time point label means: week 5, during vaccination. Each vaccine dose, consisting of 300 ug of a 20-mer mutant IDH1 peptide in Montanide, was administered subcutaneously with topical imiquimod. Newly diagnosed WHO grade 3 or 4 IDH1-mutant astrocytomas showing loss of nuclear ATRX were present in the donors. The samples were drawn from NOA16, a multicentre, single-arm, open-label phase I trial in Germany that tested a mutant IDH1 peptide vaccine in humans for the first time. Genomic DNA for TCRB sequencing was extracted from EDTA blood using the DNeasy Blood and Tissue Kit.

Library preparation used the immunoSEQ multiplex PCR assay. Rearranged TCR beta chain sequences were amplified with the hsTCRB Kit following the manufacturer's protocol. An Illumina MiSeq was used to sequence the TCRB libraries. The paper's data handling went like this. The proprietary platform of the kit vendor was used for demultiplexing, trimming and gene mapping. Here the immuneACCESS table is served through TCRdb, limited to in-frame sequences with V and J called. Missing clones are a known gap in these copies; in checked studies unresolved V genes cover under half, and the rest lacks a known reason. The V and J calls and clone size are taken from that table; D and trimming were inferred from the DNA. In all, the sample holds around 56,000 clones, and 82% of those were seen once. Jointly, the top ten make up 3.1% of the sample. This sample was included in a study of a mutant IDH1 vaccine in newly diagnosed glioma (dated by TCRdb to the early 2020s). With respect to the entire study: Across visits V03 through V10, patients got a total of eight vaccinations, given in weeks 1, 3, 5, 7, 11, 15, 19 and 23. In the chemotherapy-containing groups, vaccination started alongside temozolomide cycles, whereas in patients who had radiotherapy alone it started 4-6 weeks after radiotherapy. Of the 25 to 40 patients who were treated, around 60% were male and 37.5% were female, and the mean age was about 40 years. Prior to enrollment, standard therapy consisting of radiotherapy alone, temozolomide alone, or radiochemotherapy with temozolomide had been administered to patients, with the combination being received by most patients. Peripheral blood samples were drawn at six visits, namely V03 (baseline), V05, V07, V10, V12 and V13. Longitudinal TCRB deep sequencing was performed for some 25 treated patients wherever samples were available for exploratory analyses.

General study outcomes and caveats: Immune responses induced by the vaccine were seen in 93.3% of patients across multiple MHC alleles. Changes in the top peripheral T cell clonotypes picked up by TCRB sequencing did not appear to be linked to pseudoprogression. According to the authors, sample limitations meant that analyses of patient blood samples could not be reproduced. Selection of PBMC samples for TCRB deep sequencing was based on availability.

This receptor was identified in a woman aged 18-29 years with glioma. Some clones in this sample may be carry-over from other donors' samples. The specimen comprised PBMCs, sampled from a glioma patient whose treatment included an IDH1 peptide vaccine. This receptor chain uses TRBV19 and TRBJ1-3; too little of a D gene remains to name it. In nucleotides, the sequence is TGTGCCAGTAATTCGAGAAGGGCTGGAAACACCATATATTTT. The encoded protein is CASNSRRAGNTIYF.